This entry concerns a single T cell receptor beta chain. No cognate antigen has been identified for it. No qualities accompany the bases; no much larger clone lies one base away. The sample is drawn from a study of OX40 agonist ivuxolimab in advanced cancers. In terms of the full investigation: Ivuxolimab was an agonistic, fully human IgG2 monoclonal antibody directed against OX40 (CD134), a costimulatory receptor. Intravenous ivuxolimab was administered to patients every 2 weeks at six dose levels: 0.01, 0.1, 0.3, 1.5, 3 and 10 mg/kg. Of the 50 to 55 patients in dose escalation, 19 had hepatocellular carcinoma, some 15 had melanoma, 9 had renal cell carcinoma and 9 had head and neck cancer. A male proportion of 75% to 85% and a mean age of 60 years, ranging from about 20 to 80, were recorded for the dose-escalation cohort. Patients were allowed to have had prior anti-PD-1, anti-PD-L1 or anti-CTLA-4 therapy, and about 40% of the dose-escalation patients had been treated with checkpoint inhibitors. Partial responses occurred in three dose-escalation patients, of whom one had hepatocellular carcinoma and two had cutaneous melanoma. The point of sequencing TCRbeta in the periphery was to test whether ivuxolimab changed TCR sequence diversity and drove clonal T-cell expansion. The paper describes the monotherapy dose-escalation part (N = 52 patients) of the phase I trial of ivuxolimab. The full study reports these points: Antigen specificity was not determined for the clonally expanded peripheral T cells. At doses of 0.1 to 3.0 mg/kg, clonal expansion of both CD4+ and CD8+ blood T cells was observed from baseline to week 6. In the 0.1-3.0 mg/kg groups, partial responders had among the lowest normalized peripheral clonal expansion, particularly in CD8+ T cells. Low levels of normalized T-cell clonal expansion were also shown by some nonresponding patients. After ivuxolimab, CD8+ T cells had more expanded clones than CD4+ T cells on average.

Patients with autoimmune disease history or receiving systemic immunosuppression were excluded from the trial. Peripheral blood for TCR sequencing was collected from all dose cohorts at baseline, on cycle 4 day 1, and on cycle 7 day 1. The samples were taken from a phase I, first-in-human, multicenter, open-label dose-escalation trial of ivuxolimab. Adults with locally advanced or metastatic melanoma, renal cell, hepatocellular, or head and neck squamous cell carcinoma were enrolled in the trial. Before TCR sequencing, CD4+ and CD8+ T cells were separately sorted from peripheral blood. For this chain, trimming is 4 bases at the V end and 7 bases at the J end, and the number of junction bases without a gene match is 10. For CDR1 and CDR2, the germline V gene (reference sequence) lists SEHNR and FQNEAQ. The CDR3 sequence holds 16 residues, the cysteine and phenylalanine included. Only the CDR3 portion is preserved as DNA: 48 bases, with reading frame beginning at the first base.

To sequence the TCRbeta CDR3 region, genomic DNA was isolated from the sorted cells. The immunoSEQ Assay was used for sequencing of TCRbeta CDR3 regions. TCRdb carries this immuneACCESS record with in-frame sequences only. Its versions omit some clonotypes, under half of them owing to an unresolved V gene in the studies checked, with the rest unexplained. For this sample there are about 3,400 clones; around 76% appear just once. The leading ten clones occupy about 40% of the sample. The source is an adult with an advanced solid tumor such as melanoma, head and neck, liver or kidney cancer. The specimen comprised CD4+ or CD8+ T cells sorted from blood, sampled in a trial of the OX40 agonist ivuxolimab. This receptor chain uses TRBV7-9 and TRBJ2-1; 10 central bases correspond to TRBD2. Here is the DNA: TGTGCCAGCAGCTCCTTCCTAGCGGGAGTAGGGAATGAGCAGTTCTTC. It translates as CASSSFLAGVGNEQFF.